The T cell receptor beta chain described here comes from a study of early T cells in non-severe SARS-CoV-2 infection. Study-level background: The chains were unpaired, and the sequenced material was bulk RNA from unsorted whole blood.

This clonotype was counted between two and nine times. No antigen is known for it. Regarding the study as a whole: Private and CD4 specificities were missed by VDJdb matching, skewed to anti-spike CD8.

The ends were cut back, 2 bases at V and 0 bases at J, with 10 bases in the middle. This CDR3 region has 15 residues. Germline V gene lookup returns CDR1 SGDLS and CDR2 YYNGEE. In the library, individual cDNA molecules carried attached unique molecular identifiers. TCRdb analysed the 5' RACE reads with MiXCR anew, one entry per CDR3 protein. Of under 90,000 distinct CDR3 sequences listed, less than 15% were seen once; the top ten hold 6.1%. The TCR sequence derives from an adult who was a healthcare worker with PCR-confirmed SARS-CoV-2 infection or an uninfected control (not recorded which). Sequenced input: whole blood. This chain connects TRBV9 to TRBJ2-3; no clear D. CDR3 sequence: CASSVDTSSTDTQYF. The CDR3, as DNA: TGTGCCAGCAGCGTTGACACCTCTAGCACAGATACGCAGTATTTT.